The 32 T cell receptor beta chains given below trace back to one sample, sequenced in a study of T cell repertoires in cytomegalovirus infection. TCRdb reanalysed the reads using MiXCR and keeps one entry per CDR3 protein. The table has around 450,000 distinct CDR3 sequences, roughly 31% seen once. The sample consisted of PBMCs. The receptors here all came from a human donor in good health (CMV status not recorded). Some clones in this sample may be carry-over from other donors' samples.

This clonotype was recorded many times. V gene TRBV7-2 combines with J gene TRBJ1-6, with D unclear. CDR3 length: 15 residues. The germline V gene encodes CDR1 SGHTA and CDR2 FQGNSA. V was shortened by 1 base and J by 2 bases, with 6 bases between the two germline ends. CDR3 bases: TGTGCCAGCAGCTTAGGGGCCACCTATAATTCACCCCTCCACTTT. Protein sequence: CASSLGATYNSPLHF.

V and J are TRBV7-9 and TRBJ2-5, with D possibly matching TRBD1 (5 bases). Germline lookup yields CDR1 SEHNR and CDR2 FQNEAQ (reference sequence). This CDR3 is 13 amino acids long. The V end was cut by 4 bases, the J end by 5 bases, with 11 bases between. The CDR3, as DNA: TGTGCCAGCAGCTCAAACCCAGGGGAGACCCAGTACTTC. Translation: CASSSNPGETQYF. The full variable domain, rest sourced from reference TRBV7-9 and TRBJ2-5, is DTGVSQNPRHKITKRGQNVTFRCDPISEHNRLYWYRQTLGQGPEFLTYFQNEAQLEKSRLLSDRFSAERPKGSFSTLEIQRTEQGDSAMYLCASSSNPGETQYFGPGTRLLVL.

The chain joins TRBV19 to TRBJ1-5; tentative D call: TRBD1 (5 bases). V lost 6 bases, J lost 0 bases, and 12 bases lay in between. The V gene's germline CDR1 is LNHDA and CDR2 SQIVND (reference sequence). The CDR3 is 15 amino acids. The chain's CDR3 is CASRGVINSNQPQHF. In DNA form, the CDR3 reads TGTGCCAGTAGGGGGGTGATTAATAGCAATCAGCCCCAGCATTTT.

The gene calls are TRBV11-1 and TRBJ2-3, with 7 nucleotides matching TRBD1. Germline V gene sequence: CDR1 SGHAT, CDR2 FQDESV (reference sequence). J lost 4 bases, V lost 4 bases, and 14 bases had no gene match. The CDR3 has 17 amino acids. CDR3 loop: CASSSDRDPVYPDTQYF. CDR3 nucleotide sequence: TGTGCCAGCAGCTCCGACAGGGACCCCGTTTACCCAGATACGCAGTATTTT.

The chain employs TRBV18 and TRBJ2-1; 7 bases fit TRBD1. Germline CDR1 KGHSH, CDR2 LQKENI. After removal of 4 bases from V and 4 bases from J, the junction contained 4 bases not matched to a gene. The CDR3 extends over 14 amino acids. CDR3 DNA: TGTGCCAGCTCACTGTCGGGACAGTACAATGAGCAGTTCTTC. It translates to CASSLSGQYNEQFF.

Many counts were recorded for this clonotype. J is TRBJ2-7 and V is TRBV11-2; weak D call: TRBD1 (7 bases). CDR3 length: 18 amino acids. Germline V gives CDR1 SGHAT, CDR2 FQNNGV. Trimming took 5 bases from V and 2 from J, leaving 25 bases between them. CDR3 sequence: CASSHRGTASEIPYEQYF. CDR3 nucleotides: TGTGCCAGCAGCCACCGGGGGACAGCCTCCGAAATCCCCTACGAGCAGTACTTC. The full variable domain, with the rest looked up from reference TRBV11-2 and TRBJ2-7, is EAGVAQSPRYKIIEKRQSVAFWCNPISGHATLYWYQQILGQGPKLLIQFQNNGVVDDSQLPKDRFSAERLKGVDSTLKIQPAKLEDSAVYLCASSHRGTASEIPYEQYFGPGTRLTVT.

This clonotype was seen ten or more times. CDR3: CASSLGGGALKFF. The CDR3 DNA sequence: TGTGCCAGCAGCTTAGGCGGGGGGGCTCTGAAGTTCTTC. The V gene is TRBV7-2, the J gene TRBJ2-1, with 9 nucleotides matching TRBD2. There are 13 residues in the CDR3. Trimming removed 1 base from V and 14 bases from J; junction bases left unmatched: 6. Germline CDR1 is SGHTA and CDR2 is FQGNSA.

This clonotype was recorded at least ten times. The CDR3 coding sequence is TGTGCCAGCAGCTTCGGCAATCAGCCCCAGCATTTT. Encoded protein: CASSFGNQPQHF. The chain combines TRBV7-8 with TRBJ1-5; D not certain. The CDR3 runs to 12 residues. CDR1 SGHVS and CDR2 FQNEAQ come from the germline V gene. Trimming cost V 3 bases and J 2 bases, with 2 bases left between them.

This chain connects TRBV7-2 to TRBJ2-5; 7 bases agree with TRBD2. There are 17 residues in the CDR3. With 4 bases clipped from V and 4 bases from J, the junction kept 15 bases outside the gene matches. Germline CDR1 SGHTA, CDR2 FQGNSA. The CDR3 sequence: CASSSTSLKPEGETQYF. The CDR3 nucleotides read TGTGCCAGCAGCTCGACTAGCCTTAAACCGGAGGGAGAGACCCAGTACTTC.

This clonotype was detected only a few times. The chain combines TRBV7-2 with TRBJ2-7, with D unresolved. CDR1 and CDR2 (germline): SGHTA, FQGNSA. The CDR3 runs to 13 residues. The V end was cut by 1 base, the J end by 4 bases, with 8 bases between. The CDR3 DNA reads as TGTGCCAGCAGCTTAGAGGTCCCGTACGAGCAGTACTTC. Its protein product is CASSLEVPYEQYF.

Points on this clonotype: Given the absence of the conserved phenylalanine or tryptophan at the CDR3 end, a read error is likely. The V call is TRBV4-3, the J call TRBJ2-7; a weak D match, TRBD2 (7 bases). There are 16 residues in the CDR3. From germline, CDR1 is LGHNA and CDR2 YSLEER. Trimming shortened V by 1 base and J by 1 base, and 14 bases separated the two germline ends. CDR3 DNA: TGCGCCAGCAGCCAAGCCCGGGGGGCCTTATCCTACGAGCAGTACTGC. This encodes CASSQARGALSYEQYC.

This sequence joins TRBV20-1 and TRBJ2-3; no definite D call. CDR1 and CDR2 from the germline V gene are DFQATT and SNEGSKA (reference sequence). The CDR3 runs 14 residues. V was pared by 4 bases and J by 6 bases, with 17 bases between. CDR3 in amino acids: CSAIPWGSTDTQYF. Written as DNA, the CDR3 is TGCAGTGCTATCCCGTGGGGTTCTACGGATACGCAGTATTTT.

There are a few counts of this clonotype. The chain uses TRBV15 and TRBJ1-6; D might be TRBD1 (5 bases). Germline V gene sequence: CDR1 LNHNV, CDR2 YYDKDF (reference sequence). This CDR3 comprises 17 residues. V was shortened by 5 bases and J by 0 bases, with 14 bases between the two germline ends. CDR3 in amino acids: CATSGYRKISYNSPLHF. The CDR3 DNA sequence: TGTGCCACCAGCGGTTACAGGAAAATCTCCTATAATTCACCCCTCCACTTT.

The chain links TRBV2 to TRBJ2-5, with TRBD2 matching 7 bases. This CDR3 comprises 16 residues. The V segment lost 3 bases and the J segment 2 bases; nucleotides outside the gene matches: 9. Germline V gene data show CDR1 as SNHLY and CDR2 as FYNNEI. The DNA of the CDR3 is TGTGCCAGCAGTGAGGCCCGGGGGGACTTACAAGAGACCCAGTACTTC. This codes for CASSEARGDLQETQYF.

There are a few counts of this clonotype. The J gene is TRBJ1-1, the V gene TRBV6-5, with D unclear. The CDR3 spans 13 residues. Germline assignment: CDR1 MNHEY and CDR2 SVGAGI. The V end was cut by 0 bases, the J end by 6 bases, with 8 bases between. This CDR3 reads CASSYSSSSEAFF. In DNA, the CDR3 is TGTGCCAGCAGTTACTCGAGCAGTTCTGAAGCTTTCTTT.

The chain links TRBV6-5 to TRBJ2-7; possibly TRBD1 for D (6 bases). V lost 6 bases to trimming and J lost 2 bases, with 17 bases between them. The CDR3 is 15 residues long. Germline lookup yields CDR1 MNHEY and CDR2 SVGAGI. The CDR3: CASSPRGLEPYEQYF. The DNA for the CDR3 is TGTGCCAGCAGCCCCAGGGGCCTCGAGCCCTACGAGCAGTACTTC.

Comments on this clonotype: Without the conserved terminal phenylalanine or tryptophan, this CDR3 likely stems from a read error. The rearrangement links TRBV12-3 or TRBV12-4 to TRBJ2-2; 12 nucleotides match TRBD2. Germline trimming cut 3 bases from V and 4 bases from J; bases unmatched to any gene: 3. CDR3 length: 16 residues. The CDR3 region is CASSFRTSGATGELFC. The CDR3 DNA reads TGTGCCAGCAGTTTCCGGACTAGCGGGGCCACCGGGGAGCTGTTTTGT.

This clonotype showed up just a few times. This chain connects TRBV12-3 or TRBV12-4 to TRBJ2-7; 7 bases fit TRBD1. This CDR3 spans 13 amino acids. V lost 7 bases, J lost 0 bases, and 3 bases stayed unmatched. The CDR3 DNA reads as TGTGCCAGCACGGGACAGACCTCCTACGAGCAGTACTTC. As protein: CASTGQTSYEQYF.

V usage is TRBV12-3 or TRBV12-4 and J usage is TRBJ1-4, with 8 bases fitting TRBD1. This CDR3 has 16 amino acids. V gave up 7 bases and J gave up 1 base; unmatched junction bases: 8. CDR3 bases: TGTGCCAGCATTACCACAGGGGGTGTAACTAATGAAAAACTGTTTTTT. The encoded protein is CASITTGGVTNEKLFF.

This clonotype was counted ten times or more. The chain carries TRBV7-6 and TRBJ1-1; 8 bases line up with TRBD1. The CDR3 is 16 amino acids. The germline V gene encodes CDR1 SGHVS and CDR2 FNYEAQ. After removal of 0 bases from V and 1 base from J, the junction contained 4 bases not matched to a gene. CDR3 sequence reads: CASSLAAGTGNTEAFF. The CDR3 coding sequence is TGTGCCAGCAGCTTAGCCGCCGGGACAGGGAACACTGAAGCTTTCTTT.

This rearrangement joins TRBV5-5 to TRBJ2-1; 7 bases align to TRBD1. Per germline, CDR1 SGHKS and CDR2 YYEKEE (reference sequence). V lost 4 bases, J lost 9 bases, and 7 bases stayed unmatched. The CDR3 is made up of 13 amino acids. CDR3 region: CASSLTRGTEQFF. CDR3 in DNA: TGTGCCAGCAGCCTAACCAGGGGGACTGAGCAGTTCTTC. Full variable domain (outside the CDR3, taken from reference TRBV5-5 and TRBJ2-1): DAGVTQSPTHLIKTRGQQVTLRCSPISGHKSVSWYQQVLGQGPQFIFQYYEKEERGRGNFPDRFSARQFPNYSSELNVNALLLGDSALYLCASSLTRGTEQFFGPGTRLTVL.

This clonotype appeared many times. The chain carries TRBV7-2 and TRBJ2-3; 8 bases are a match to TRBD2. Germline assignment: CDR1 SGHTA and CDR2 FQGNSA. This CDR3 contains 13 residues. The DNA of the CDR3 is TGTGCTTCGCTCGGGGGGGGCACAGATACGCAGTATTTT. It yields the protein CASLGGGTDTQYF.

About this clonotype itself: This clone may be a read error of a much larger clone one base away. The chain carries TRBV25-1 and TRBJ2-3; the match to TRBD2 covers 7 bases. The CDR3 consists of 18 residues. Germline V lookup: CDR1 MGHDK, CDR2 SYGVNS. V shed 4 bases, J shed 4 bases, and the junction held 17 bases outside the gene matches. CDR3 sequence reads: CASSGLRSSGHVADTQYF. CDR3 DNA sequence: TGTGCCAGCAGTGGTCTAAGGTCTAGCGGTCATGTGGCAGATACGCAGTATTTT.

CDR3 DNA: TGCGCCAGCAGCCAAGATCAGGGCAGGATGAGTTCCTACGAGCAGTACTTC. Protein sequence: CASSQDQGRMSSYEQYF. This chain uses TRBV4-1 with TRBJ2-7; a possible D gene is TRBD1 (5 bases). Germline V gene sequence: CDR1 MGHRA, CDR2 YSYEKL. The CDR3 is 17 residues long. V was cut by 0 bases and J by 1 base, with 16 bases left in between.

A few counts support this clonotype. This chain connects TRBV12-3 or TRBV12-4 to TRBJ2-2, with a weak D call TRBD1 (5 bases). The CDR3 runs to 15 residues. The germline V and J ends were trimmed by 1 base and 4 bases, with 10 bases remaining between them. The CDR3 DNA reads as TGTGCCAGCAGTTTAGAGCAGGGCGGCACCGGGGAGCTGTTTTTT. Its translation: CASSLEQGGTGELFF.

This clonotype was counted ten times or more. This chain links TRBV12-3 or TRBV12-4 with TRBJ1-5; D uncertain. V lost 6 bases and J lost 2, with 5 bases in between. The CDR3 length is 12 residues. DNA of the CDR3: TGTGCCAGCAGGGGCGGCAATCAGCCCCAGCATTTT. Amino acids: CASRGGNQPQHF.

V and J are TRBV24-1 and TRBJ1-1; D is perhaps TRBD1 (6 bases). The V and J ends lost 3 bases and 1 base respectively, with 8 bases between them. Germline CDR1 reads KGHDR; CDR2 reads SFDVKD. This CDR3 region has 14 residues. DNA of the CDR3: TGTGCCACCAGTGATGGACAGCGGAACACTGAAGCTTTCTTT. It encodes CATSDGQRNTEAFF.

The V call is TRBV6-5, the J call TRBJ1-2; 8 nucleotides align to TRBD1. CDR1 MNHEY and CDR2 SVGAGI come from the germline V gene. V was clipped by 6 bases and J by 4 bases; unmatched bases: 7. This CDR3 comprises 14 residues. The DNA for the CDR3 is TGTGCCAGCAGAGTGGACAGGGCAAGCTATGGCTACACCTTC. Its translation: CASRVDRASYGYTF.

This clonotype was counted only a few times. V is TRBV6-1 and J is TRBJ2-3, with D possibly being TRBD1 (7 bases). CDR1 is MNHNS, CDR2 SASEGT, per germline. The V gene lost 8 bases and the J gene lost 1 base, with 16 bases spanning the gap. This CDR3 is built from 15 residues. CDR3 sequence (DNA): TGTGCCAGCGGGGCGGGACAGTATGGCACAGATACGCAGTATTTT. Its translation: CASGAGQYGTDTQYF.

This clonotype has a count of ten or more. The junction does not match germline at one end; this may be a read error. The chain employs TRBV7-2 and TRBJ1-5; D gene ambiguous. This CDR3 has 15 residues. In germline, CDR1 is SGHTA, CDR2 FQGNSA. The CDR3 DNA reads as TGTGCCAGCAGCTTAGCACACAATAGCAACCAGCCCCAGCATTTT. Its protein is CASSLAHNSNQPQHF. Together with reference TRBV7-2 and TRBJ1-5, the CDR3 gives the full variable domain: GAGVSQSPSNKVTEKGKDVELRCDPISGHTALYWYRQSLGQGLEFLIYFQGNSAPDKSGLPSDRFSAERTGGSVSTLTIQRTQQEDSAVYLCASSLAHNSNQPQHFGDGTRLSIL.

In this sample, this clonotype turned up many times. This sequence joins TRBV7-9 and TRBJ1-6, with a tentative D call TRBD1 (5 bases). V lost 1 base, J lost 10 bases, and 8 bases lay in between. CDR1 SEHNR and CDR2 FQNEAQ come from the germline V gene (reference sequence). This CDR3 has 13 residues. The CDR3 protein is CASSLGGESPLHF. The CDR3 coding sequence is TGTGCCAGCAGCTTAGGAGGGGAATCACCCCTCCACTTT.

The rearrangement joins TRBV6-5 to TRBJ1-6, with no clear D. Trimming shortened V by 6 bases and J by 10 bases, and 19 bases separated the two germline ends. This CDR3 region has 15 residues. Germline V gene lookup returns CDR1 MNHEY and CDR2 SVGAGI. The CDR3 nucleotides read TGTGCCAGCAGGGATCAGGCTACCTCTTGGTCACCCCTCCACTTT. This sequence encodes CASRDQATSWSPLHF.